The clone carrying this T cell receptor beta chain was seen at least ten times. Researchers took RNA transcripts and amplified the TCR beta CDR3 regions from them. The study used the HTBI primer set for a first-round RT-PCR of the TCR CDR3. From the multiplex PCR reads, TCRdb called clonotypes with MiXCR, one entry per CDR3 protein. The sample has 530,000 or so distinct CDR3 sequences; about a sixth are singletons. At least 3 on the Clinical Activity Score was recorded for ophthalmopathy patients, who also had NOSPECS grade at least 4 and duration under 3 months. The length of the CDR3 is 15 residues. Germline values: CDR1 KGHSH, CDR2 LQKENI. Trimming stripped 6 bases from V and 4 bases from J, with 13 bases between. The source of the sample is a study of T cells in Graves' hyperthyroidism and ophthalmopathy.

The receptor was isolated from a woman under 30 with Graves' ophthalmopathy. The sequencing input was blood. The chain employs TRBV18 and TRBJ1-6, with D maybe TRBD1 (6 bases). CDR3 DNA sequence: TGTGCCAGCTCCCAACAGGGAAATTATAATTCACCCCTCCACTTT. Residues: CASSQQGNYNSPLHF.